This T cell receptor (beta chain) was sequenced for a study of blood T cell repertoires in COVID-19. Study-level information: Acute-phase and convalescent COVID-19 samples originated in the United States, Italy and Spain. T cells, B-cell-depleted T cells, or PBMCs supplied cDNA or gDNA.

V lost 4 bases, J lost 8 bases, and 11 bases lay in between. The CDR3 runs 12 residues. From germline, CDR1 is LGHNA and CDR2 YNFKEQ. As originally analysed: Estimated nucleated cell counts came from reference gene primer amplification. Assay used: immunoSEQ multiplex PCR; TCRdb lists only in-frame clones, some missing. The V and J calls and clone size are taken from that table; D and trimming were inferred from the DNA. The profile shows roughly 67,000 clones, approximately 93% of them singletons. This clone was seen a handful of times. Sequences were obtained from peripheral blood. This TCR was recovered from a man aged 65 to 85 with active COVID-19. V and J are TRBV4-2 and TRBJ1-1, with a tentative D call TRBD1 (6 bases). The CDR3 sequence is CASSRPGTEAFF. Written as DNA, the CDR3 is TGTGCCAGCAGCCGACCCGGGACAGAAGCTTTCTTT.